This record looks at one T cell receptor (beta chain) sequence and its context. Its antigen remains unknown. The V gene lost 5 bases and the J gene lost 4 bases, with 21 bases spanning the gap. This CDR3 comprises 16 residues. The germline gives CDR1 GTSNPN, CDR2 SVGIG (reference sequence). The entry originates in a study of OX40 agonist ivuxolimab in advanced cancers. On the study more broadly: Patients received intravenous ivuxolimab every 2 weeks at 0.01 to 10 mg/kg.

Study-level points and caveats: Clonal expansion by week 6 occurred in CD4+ and CD8+ blood T cells (at 0.1 to 3.0 mg/kg).

Assay: immunoSEQ multiplex PCR; the TCRdb copy retains only in-frame clones and omits some. The repertoire has tens of thousands of clones, about 80% of them found once; the top ten carry 1.4%. The sequence was obtained from an adult with an advanced solid tumor such as melanoma, head and neck, liver or kidney cancer. The chain recombines TRBV30 with TRBJ1-3; TRBD1 might be the D (5 bases). The specimen was CD4+ or CD8+ T cells sorted from blood, collected in a trial of the OX40 agonist ivuxolimab. CDR3 in DNA: TGTGCCTGGGGCCCCCGAGGGGCAGGGACGGGAAACACCATATATTTT. It codes for CAWGPRGAGTGNTIYF.